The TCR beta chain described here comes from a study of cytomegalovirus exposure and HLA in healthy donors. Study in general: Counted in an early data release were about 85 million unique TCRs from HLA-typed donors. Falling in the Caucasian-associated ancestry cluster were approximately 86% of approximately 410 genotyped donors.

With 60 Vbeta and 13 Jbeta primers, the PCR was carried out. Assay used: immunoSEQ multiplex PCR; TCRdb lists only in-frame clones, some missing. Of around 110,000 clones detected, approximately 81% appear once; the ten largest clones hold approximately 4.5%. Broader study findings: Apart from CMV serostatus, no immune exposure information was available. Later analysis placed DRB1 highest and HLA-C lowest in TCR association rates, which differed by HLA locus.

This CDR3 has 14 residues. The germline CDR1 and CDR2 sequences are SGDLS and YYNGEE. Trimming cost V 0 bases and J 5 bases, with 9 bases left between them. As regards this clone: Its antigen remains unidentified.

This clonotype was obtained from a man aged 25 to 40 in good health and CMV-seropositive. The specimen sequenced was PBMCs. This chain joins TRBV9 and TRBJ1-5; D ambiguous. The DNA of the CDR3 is TGTGCCAGCAGCGTAGAAGCGGGCGATCAGCCCCAGCATTTT. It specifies CASSVEAGDQPQHF.